This is a list of T cell receptor beta chains from one sample in a study of blood T cell repertoires in COVID-19. Method: immunoSEQ multiplex PCR; TCRdb's copy keeps in-frame clones and lacks some. There are about 200,000 clones in the sample; about 81% occur only once, and 7.5% to 9.5% lies in the top ten. Input material: peripheral blood. These receptors were collected from an elderly woman with COVID-19, enrolled during active disease. Both conserved end residues are part of each CDR3. A D gene is named only where the DNA matches it firmly. Size is stated for part of the rows, as once, few or many counts, or as a class when the clone is expanded.

d_gene,v_gene,abundance,j_gene,CDR3nt,CDR3aa
-,TRBV7-9,-,TRBJ1-2,TGTGCCAGCAGCTTAAGACAGGTGGTGTTGGGTGGCTACACCTTC,CASSLRQVVLGGYTF
TRBD1,TRBV19,-,TRBJ1-4,TGTGCCAGTAGTATGATCGGACAGGGCGCAACTAATGAAAAACTGTTTTTT,CASSMIGQGATNEKLFF
-,TRBV11-2,-,TRBJ2-7,TGTGCCAGCAGCTTAGTTGGCCCCGGACAGCTAGCTTACGAGCAGTACTTC,CASSLVGPGQLAYEQYF
-,TRBV11-2,-,TRBJ2-3,TGTGCCAGCAGCTTAGGGGCGACCTTCCAGGATACGCAGTATTTT,CASSLGATFQDTQYF
-,TRBV9,-,TRBJ2-3,TGTGCCAGCAGCGTATACGGTGCTAGCACAGATACGCAGTATTTT,CASSVYGASTDTQYF
TRBD1,TRBV5-1,-,TRBJ2-5,TGCGCCAGCAGCTCACAGGGGGTCGAGACCCAGTACTTC,CASSSQGVETQYF
TRBD1,TRBV20-1,-,TRBJ1-1,TGCAGTGCTAGTGGCCAACCCGGACAGGCCAACACTGAAGCTTTCTTT,CSASGQPGQANTEAFF
-,TRBV6-2/TRBV6-3,-,TRBJ1-1,TGTGCCAGCAGTTTTCCCTCGGGGGCTTTCTTT,CASSFPSGAFF
-,TRBV3-1/TRBV3-2,-,TRBJ1-2,TGTGCCAGCAGCCTCGAGAGAGGGAGCTACACCTTC,CASSLERGSYTF
-,TRBV5-4,-,TRBJ1-2,TGTGCCAGCAGCCGTTATTCTACAGGGCGAAACTATGGCTACACCTTC,CASSRYSTGRNYGYTF
TRBD2,TRBV29-1,-,TRBJ2-1,TGCAGTTTTAGCGGGACTCCCTACAATGAGCAGTTCTTC,CSFSGTPYNEQFF
TRBD1,TRBV29-1,-,TRBJ2-1,TGCAGCGCTGGGGGGGGACAGGGAGGTAATGAGCAGTTCTTC,CSAGGGQGGNEQFF
-,TRBV20-1,few,TRBJ1-2,TGCAGTGCTAGTCAGGGGCCTATAAGCGGCTACACCTTC,CSASQGPISGYTF
TRBD2,TRBV2,-,TRBJ2-7,TGTGCCAGGGGACTACCCCTCGAGCAGTACTTC,CARGLPLEQYF
TRBD1,TRBV10-2,few,TRBJ1-1,TGCGCCAGCAGTGGACAGGGGGCCTATACTGAAGCTTTCTTT,CASSGQGAYTEAFF
TRBD1,TRBV4-1,few,TRBJ1-1,TGCGCCAGCAGGGGGACAGGGAGCACTGAAGCTTTCTTT,CASRGTGSTEAFF
TRBD2,TRBV5-1,-,TRBJ2-1,TGCGCCAGCAGCTTTCGCGGGGGGACTAGCGGGAGTAAAAATGAGCAGTTCTTC,CASSFRGGTSGSKNEQFF
-,TRBV14,-,TRBJ1-2,TGTGCCAGCAGCCAAGTTGGGGGCCATAACTATGGCTACACCTTC,CASSQVGGHNYGYTF
TRBD1,TRBV19,-,TRBJ1-1,TGTGCCAGCTTGGACAGGGGGCGAACTGAAGCTTTCTTT,CASLDRGRTEAFF
-,TRBV7-9,-,TRBJ1-4,TGTGCCAGCAGCTTAGTAAGGGGGAATGAAAAACTGTTTTTT,CASSLVRGNEKLFF
-,TRBV5-6,-,TRBJ2-2,TGTGCCAGCAGCTTGGTCACACGAGGGACCGGGGAGCTGTTTTTT,CASSLVTRGTGELFF
TRBD2,TRBV3-1/TRBV3-2,-,TRBJ2-5,TGTGCCAGCAGCCAAGACGGGGGGGAGACCCAGTACTTC,CASSQDGGETQYF
TRBD2,TRBV7-2,-,TRBJ2-1,TGTGCCAGCAGCTCTAGCGGCTCCTACAATGAGCAGTTCTTC,CASSSSGSYNEQFF
-,TRBV24-1,-,TRBJ1-5,TGTGCCACCAGTGATACTGATCAGCCCCAGCATTTT,CATSDTDQPQHF
-,TRBV6-4,once,TRBJ1-5,TGTGCCAGCAGTGCCGACGCCGGACTACGGCCCCAGCATTTT,CASSADAGLRPQHF
-,TRBV20-1,-,TRBJ1-1,TGCAGTGCTATAGTTGGACTCGAAGCTTTCTTT,CSAIVGLEAFF
-,TRBV7-3,-,TRBJ1-1,TGTGCCAGCAGCTTAAAGCGGTCCGGCACTGAAGCTTTCTTT,CASSLKRSGTEAFF
-,TRBV7-2,-,TRBJ2-2,TGTGCCAGCAGACTTACAGCCACCGGGGAGCTGTTTTTT,CASRLTATGELFF
-,TRBV10-3,-,TRBJ1-1,TGTGCCATCAGTGACGGGGGTGTGAACACTGAAGCTTTCTTT,CAISDGGVNTEAFF
-,TRBV6-2/TRBV6-3,-,TRBJ1-4,TGTGCCAGCAGTTACAGATTTGAAGCCTGGATCGTCACTACCAGCGATGAAAAACTGTTTTTT,CASSYRFEAWIVTTSDEKLFF
-,TRBV29-1,-,TRBJ1-4,TGCAGCGTTGTAGGAGGGACGGGGTTTGGTGAAAAACTGTTTTTT,CSVVGGTGFGEKLFF
-,TRBV5-1,once,TRBJ1-6,TGCGCCGGAACACAGATCCGGTTAAACAGCTCCTATAATTCACCCCTCCACTTT,CAGTQIRLNSSYNSPLHF
TRBD1,TRBV27,-,TRBJ2-7,TGTGCCAGCAGTATAAGGACAGGAACCTACGAGCAGTACTTC,CASSIRTGTYEQYF
TRBD1,TRBV19,once,TRBJ1-1,TGTGCCAGTAGTATGAACAGGGGGAAAGGGAAAGCTTTCTTT,CASSMNRGKGKAFF
-,TRBV5-1,-,TRBJ1-5,TGCGCCAGCAGCTTTGGCGGACAAAGCAATCAGCCCCAGCATTTT,CASSFGGQSNQPQHF
TRBD1,TRBV10-2,-,TRBJ1-1,TGCGCCAGCAGTGGGTCAGGGGGTGGTTCTGAAGCTTTCTTT,CASSGSGGGSEAFF
TRBD2,TRBV15,-,TRBJ2-3,TGTGCCACCAGCAGGATCAGCGGGGGGCACACAGATACGCAGTATTTT,CATSRISGGHTDTQYF
TRBD2,TRBV2,-,TRBJ2-7,TGTGCCAGCAGTCCCTCTAGCGGGAGGCCCCCCCCCGAGCAGTACTTC,CASSPSSGRPPPEQYF
TRBD1,TRBV6-2/TRBV6-3,-,TRBJ2-2,TGTGCCAGCAGTCCACCGACAGGGGACACCGGGGAGCTGTTTTTT,CASSPPTGDTGELFF
-,TRBV7-2,-,TRBJ1-5,TGTGCCAGCAGCTTACGGGGGGCTCAGCCCCAGCATTTT,CASSLRGAQPQHF
TRBD1,TRBV3-1/TRBV3-2,-,TRBJ2-1,TGTGCCAGCAGCCGGACCGGGACAGCCACCTACAATGAGCAGTTCTTC,CASSRTGTATYNEQFF
-,TRBV9,once,TRBJ2-1,TGTGCCAGCAGCCCGAGAGGCCCCCCATACAATGAGCAGTTCTTC,CASSPRGPPYNEQFF
TRBD2,TRBV3-1/TRBV3-2,-,TRBJ2-3,TGTGCCAGCAGCCGTAGCGGGCTAAGGGATACGCAGTATTTT,CASSRSGLRDTQYF
-,TRBV3-1/TRBV3-2,-,TRBJ1-3,TGTGCCAGCAGCCAACCCCCGGGGGGGCGCCATGGAAACACCATATATTTT,CASSQPPGGRHGNTIYF
-,TRBV5-6,-,TRBJ1-2,TGTGCCAGCAGCCGACGGGACTATGGCTACACCTTC,CASSRRDYGYTF
-,TRBV10-3,-,TRBJ2-3,TGTGCCATCAGTGAGTGGAATAGCGATGATACGCAGTATTTT,CAISEWNSDDTQYF
TRBD1,TRBV7-3,once,TRBJ1-3,TGTGCCAGCAGCTCCCCGGACAGGGGGATAAACACCATATATTTT,CASSSPDRGINTIYF
-,TRBV9,-,TRBJ1-2,TGTGCCAGCAGCTCCTCCGGTGGGGCGGGAGACTTC,CASSSSGGAGDF
-,TRBV9,-,TRBJ1-4,TGTGCCAGCAGCGTAGGTCTCGAGGGAGGTAATGACAAACTGTTTTTT,CASSVGLEGGNDKLFF
TRBD1,TRBV7-3,-,TRBJ1-1,TGTGCCAGCAGCCCCCGGGACAGATCGAACACTGAAGCTTTCTTT,CASSPRDRSNTEAFF
-,TRBV5-1,-,TRBJ1-3,TGCGCCAGCAGCTTGGCCCCTCAGGGTAGCTCTGGAAACACCATATATTTT,CASSLAPQGSSGNTIYF
-,TRBV27,-,TRBJ2-7,TGTGCCAGCAGTCTGGGACACATAAGCTACTACGAGCAGTACTTC,CASSLGHISYYEQYF
TRBD2,TRBV27,-,TRBJ2-1,TGTGCCAGCAGTTCGACTAGCGGGGGGGCAGTGGAGCAGTTCTTC,CASSSTSGGAVEQFF
TRBD1,TRBV9,-,TRBJ2-3,TGTGCCAGCAGCGTAGGCGGGACAGGGAGGACAGATACGCAGTATTTT,CASSVGGTGRTDTQYF
TRBD2,TRBV5-4,-,TRBJ2-3,TGTGCCAGCAGCCCAAGAGAGACTAGCGGGGGGAGAAATACGCAGTATTTT,CASSPRETSGGRNTQYF